This is a list of T cell receptor beta chains from one sample in a study of cytomegalovirus exposure and HLA in healthy donors. Produced via immunoSEQ multiplex PCR; TCRdb's table is partial and in-frame only. The sample consists of around 170,000 clones, roughly 87% of them appearing once. Source material: PBMCs. Source of these receptors: a man aged 35 to 55 in good health and CMV-seronegative. CDR3s include the opening cysteine and the closing phenylalanine or tryptophan. A D gene is named only where the DNA matches it firmly. Rows may omit the clone size; those that give it use once, few, many or a size class.

v_call,d_call,j_call,clone_size,cdr3_nt,cdr3_aa
TRBV5-8,-,TRBJ2-7,once,TGTGCCAGCAGCCACGGACAGTCCTACGAGCAGTACTTC,CASSHGQSYEQYF
TRBV7-9,-,TRBJ1-2,-,TGTTCCAGCAGCCGCGGGAGCTATGGCTACACCTTC,CSSSRGSYGYTF
TRBV27,TRBD1,TRBJ1-6,-,TGTGCCAGCAGTTTATTCTCGCCGGGACAGGGCTCCAGCTCCTATAATTCACCCCTCCACTTT,CASSLFSPGQGSSSYNSPLHF
TRBV5-1,TRBD1,TRBJ1-6,few,TGCGCCAGCAGCCCGGGACAGACTAATAATTCACCCCTCCACTTT,CASSPGQTNNSPLHF
TRBV28,TRBD2,TRBJ2-1,-,TGTGCCAGCAGTTTGGCGGGAGGGCCCCTCCATGGGCAGTTCTTC,CASSLAGGPLHGQFF
TRBV9,-,TRBJ2-3,-,TGTGCCAGCAGCGTAGAAGGGACTGGCACAGATACGCAGTATTTT,CASSVEGTGTDTQYF
TRBV29-1,TRBD2,TRBJ2-7,-,TGCAGCGTTGGTCTAGCGGGGGGATCCTACGAGCAGTACTTC,CSVGLAGGSYEQYF
TRBV5-4,TRBD2,TRBJ2-1,-,TGTGCCAGCAGCTTGGTAGGGACTAGCAATGAGCAGTTCTTC,CASSLVGTSNEQFF
TRBV28,-,TRBJ1-2,once,TGTGCCAGCGGTAGCGGATACTATGGCTACACCTTC,CASGSGYYGYTF
TRBV18,-,TRBJ2-1,few,TGTGCCAGCTCACCGAGCGGTACCTACAATGAGCAGTTCTTC,CASSPSGTYNEQFF
TRBV14,-,TRBJ2-1,-,TGTGCCAGCACCAACGACTTTTCCCTGTTCTTC,CASTNDFSLFF
TRBV6-6,-,TRBJ2-1,few,TGTGCCAGCAGTTACTCGGTTCCGGGATATGAGCAGTTCTTC,CASSYSVPGYEQFF
TRBV19,-,TRBJ1-5,-,TGTGCCAGTAGTATTCCAGTAGGAGCGAGCAATCAGCCCCAGCATTTT,CASSIPVGASNQPQHF
TRBV2,-,TRBJ2-5,-,TGTGCCAGCGGGAGCGGGGTGGAGGGGGAGATCCAGTACTTC,CASGSGVEGEIQYF
TRBV7-2,TRBD2,TRBJ2-5,-,TGTGCCAGCGCGGGTATGGGACTAGCGGGGGGCAAGTACCAAGAGACCCAGTACTTC,CASAGMGLAGGKYQETQYF
TRBV30,TRBD1,TRBJ1-2,-,TGTGCCTGGAGTTCCACTCGACAGGGTGGTGAGGGCTACACCTTC,CAWSSTRQGGEGYTF
TRBV7-6,-,TRBJ2-5,-,TGTGCCAGCAGCTACGCTGGGTCGGGGGAGACCCAGTACTTC,CASSYAGSGETQYF
TRBV7-8,-,TRBJ2-1,-,TGTGCCAGCAGCCCATACTTTGCTAATGAGCAGTTCTTC,CASSPYFANEQFF
TRBV29-1,-,TRBJ2-6,-,TGCAGCGTTTTCGACAGATCTGGGGCCAACGTCCTGACTTTC,CSVFDRSGANVLTF
TRBV4-1,TRBD2,TRBJ2-1,-,TGCGCCAGCAGCCCTAGCGGGGGGGCCTCGGTTCTTCCCAGGATCTACAATGAGCAGTTCTTC,CASSPSGGASVLPRIYNEQFF
TRBV28,TRBD2,TRBJ2-7,once,TGTGCCAGCGGGACTAGCGGGAGGACCTACGAGCAGTACTTC,CASGTSGRTYEQYF
TRBV7-2,TRBD2,TRBJ2-3,-,TGTGCCAGCAGCTTCCGACTAGCGGGGGATTCAGATACGCAGTATTTT,CASSFRLAGDSDTQYF
TRBV7-9,TRBD1,TRBJ1-1,-,TGTGCCAGCAGACAGGGGCTGAACACTGAAGCTTTCTTT,CASRQGLNTEAFF
TRBV5-1,-,TRBJ2-3,-,TGCGCCAGCAGCTTCCCCGGGGGGCGGGGAGATACGCAGTATTTT,CASSFPGGRGDTQYF
TRBV11-3,-,TRBJ2-3,-,TGTGCCAGCACCCTAGCAGCCAGCGGGACAGATACGCAGTATTTT,CASTLAASGTDTQYF
TRBV2,-,TRBJ2-4,-,TGTGCCAGCAGGAGGGAAGAAAACATTCAGTACTTC,CASRREENIQYF